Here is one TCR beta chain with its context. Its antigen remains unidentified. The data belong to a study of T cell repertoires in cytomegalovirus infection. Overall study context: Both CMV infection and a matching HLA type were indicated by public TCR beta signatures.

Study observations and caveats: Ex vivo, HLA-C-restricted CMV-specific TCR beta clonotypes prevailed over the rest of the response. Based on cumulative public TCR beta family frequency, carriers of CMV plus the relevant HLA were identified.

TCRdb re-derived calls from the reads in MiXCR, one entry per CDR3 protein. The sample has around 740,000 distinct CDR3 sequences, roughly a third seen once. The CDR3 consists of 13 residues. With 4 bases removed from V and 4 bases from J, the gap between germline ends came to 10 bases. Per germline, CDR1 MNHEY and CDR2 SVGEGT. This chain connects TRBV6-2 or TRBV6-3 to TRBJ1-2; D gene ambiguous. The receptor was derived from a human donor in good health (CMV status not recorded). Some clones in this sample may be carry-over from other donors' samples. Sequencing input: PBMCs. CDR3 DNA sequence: TGTGCCAGCAGTTCCTCTCGGGGCTATGGCTACACCTTC. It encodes CASSSSRGYGYTF.